This TCR beta chain was identified during a study of technical replicates of blood from a handful of donors. This CDR3 has 13 residues. The trim removed 3 bases at V and 3 bases at J, leaving 1 base unmatched. Germline lookup yields CDR1 SGDLS and CDR2 YYNGEE. TCRdb keeps only in-frame clones here, not all; method: immunoSEQ multiplex PCR. Among over 75,000 clones listed, about 97% were seen once. The chain carries TRBV9 and TRBJ1-1; 8 bases fit TRBD1. The sample was T cells isolated from PBMCs. This sequence was found in a human donor in good health. This CDR3 reads CASSGGQDTEAFF. The DNA for the CDR3 is TGTGCCAGCAGCGGGGGACAGGACACTGAAGCTTTCTTT.